Listed below are T cell receptor beta chains from one sample, sequenced in a study of cytomegalovirus exposure and HLA in healthy donors. The protocol was immunoSEQ multiplex PCR, while the TCRdb copy is restricted to in-frame clones and leaves out a portion. The listing contains under 200,000 clones. What was sequenced was PBMCs. The receptors derive from a man aged 25 to 45 in good health and CMV-seronegative. CDR3s include the opening cysteine and the closing phenylalanine or tryptophan. A D gene is named only where the DNA matches it firmly.

J: TRBJ2-2; V: TRBV7-6; D: TRBD2; CDR3: CASSLERLAGNTGELFF; DNA: TGTGCCAGCAGCTTAGAACGGCTAGCGGGTAACACCGGGGAGCTGTTTTTT
J: TRBJ2-1; V: TRBV12-5; D: NA; CDR3: CASGSGQGGYNEQFF; DNA: TGTGCTAGTGGCTCTGGACAGGGAGGGTACAATGAGCAGTTCTTC
J: TRBJ2-3; V: TRBV2; D: TRBD2; CDR3: CASRAGLAGEARGDTQYF; DNA: TGTGCCAGCAGGGCGGGACTAGCGGGGGAGGCCCGAGGAGATACGCAGTATTTT
J: TRBJ2-1; V: TRBV19; D: TRBD2; CDR3: CASSKLAGRYNEQFF; DNA: TGTGCCAGTAGTAAACTAGCGGGACGCTACAATGAGCAGTTCTTC
J: TRBJ2-3; V: TRBV10-1; D: NA; CDR3: CASSESGPDTQYF; DNA: TGCGCCAGCAGTGAGTCGGGGCCAGATACGCAGTATTTT
J: TRBJ2-3; V: TRBV29-1; D: NA; CDR3: CSVKTDTDTQYF; DNA: TGCAGCGTAAAGACAGACACAGATACGCAGTATTTT
J: TRBJ2-7; V: TRBV10-1; D: NA; CDR3: CASSEVASREQYF; DNA: TGCGCCAGCAGTGAGGTGGCTAGCAGGGAGCAGTACTTC
J: TRBJ2-2; V: TRBV9; D: TRBD1; CDR3: CASSPYRGQNTGELFF; DNA: TGTGCCAGCAGCCCGTACAGGGGTCAGAACACCGGGGAGCTGTTTTTT
J: TRBJ1-1; V: TRBV19; D: NA; CDR3: CASSMKRILAGQVNTEAFF; DNA: TGTGCCAGTAGTATGAAGAGGATCCTGGCAGGGCAAGTGAACACTGAAGCTTTCTTT
J: TRBJ2-1; V: TRBV7-2; D: NA; CDR3: CASSSGTRNEQFF; DNA: TGTGCCAGCAGCTCCGGGACTCGCAATGAGCAGTTCTTC
J: TRBJ1-2; V: TRBV2; D: TRBD1; CDR3: CASSEARNRGYGYTF; DNA: TGTGCCAGCAGTGAAGCAAGGAACAGGGGCTATGGCTACACCTTC
J: TRBJ1-4; V: TRBV5-1; D: NA; CDR3: CASSGSGEKLFF; DNA: TGCGCCAGCAGCGGTTCAGGCGAAAAACTGTTTTTT
J: TRBJ2-7; V: TRBV28; D: NA; CDR3: CASRGQGFYEQYF; DNA: TGTGCCAGCAGGGGACAAGGTTTCTACGAGCAGTACTTC
J: TRBJ2-5; V: TRBV5-1; D: TRBD2; CDR3: CASSPSGGGPETQYF; DNA: TGCGCCAGCAGCCCTTCGGGGGGGGGTCCAGAGACCCAGTACTTC
J: TRBJ2-1; V: TRBV7-9; D: TRBD2; CDR3: CASSLAGTNRNEQFF; DNA: TGTGCCAGCAGCTTAGCCGGGACTAATAGAAATGAGCAGTTCTTC
J: TRBJ1-2; V: TRBV6-6; D: TRBD1; CDR3: CASSWGPGGDYGYTF; DNA: TGTGCCAGCAGTTGGGGTCCAGGGGGCGACTATGGCTACACCTTC
J: TRBJ1-5; V: TRBV30; D: NA; CDR3: CAWRGQHNQPQHF; DNA: TGTGCCTGGAGGGGACAACACAATCAGCCCCAGCATTTT
J: TRBJ2-7; V: TRBV27; D: NA; CDR3: CASSLGRRRDLKGHEQYF; DNA: TGTGCCAGCAGTTTGGGCCGACGACGGGACTTAAAGGGCCACGAGCAGTACTTC
J: TRBJ2-3; V: TRBV5-4; D: NA; CDR3: CASSFQGSTDTQYF; DNA: TGTGCCAGCAGCTTTCAGGGTTCCACAGATACGCAGTATTTT
J: TRBJ1-4; V: TRBV5-1; D: TRBD1; CDR3: CASSLGGQANEKLFF; DNA: TGCGCCAGCAGCTTGGGCGGACAGGCGAATGAAAAACTGTTTTTT
J: TRBJ1-5; V: TRBV15; D: NA; CDR3: CATSRGDSGPGQPQHF; DNA: TGTGCCACCAGCAGAGGGGATTCAGGCCCGGGGCAGCCCCAGCATTTT
J: TRBJ2-7; V: TRBV7-3; D: TRBD1; CDR3: CASSQDRGPFYEQYF; DNA: TGTGCCAGCAGCCAAGACAGGGGACCCTTCTACGAGCAGTACTTC
J: TRBJ2-7; V: TRBV30; D: TRBD1; CDR3: CAWKGVGTEYF; DNA: TGTGCCTGGAAGGGTGTAGGGACAGAGTACTTC
J: TRBJ2-2; V: TRBV11-3; D: NA; CDR3: CASSSPRKHGELFF; DNA: TGTGCCAGCAGCTCCCCCAGGAAGCACGGGGAGCTGTTTTTT
J: TRBJ2-2; V: TRBV6-5; D: NA; CDR3: CASSYYGAANTGELFF; DNA: TGTGCCAGCAGTTACTACGGAGCCGCGAACACCGGGGAGCTGTTTTTT
J: TRBJ2-5; V: TRBV27; D: TRBD1; CDR3: CASSLTLTGQETQYF; DNA: TGTGCCAGCAGTTTAACCCTGACAGGGCAGGAGACCCAGTACTTC
J: TRBJ2-2; V: TRBV4-2; D: TRBD2; CDR3: CASRMLLAGGLHTGELFF; DNA: TGTGCCAGCAGGATGTTACTAGCGGGGGGGCTTCACACCGGGGAGCTGTTTTTT
J: TRBJ1-3; V: TRBV10-3; D: TRBD1; CDR3: CATRAQGTGNTIYF; DNA: TGTGCCACCCGGGCACAGGGGACTGGAAACACCATATATTTT
J: TRBJ1-1; V: TRBV4-1; D: NA; CDR3: CASSQGPQGNTEAFF; DNA: TGCGCCAGCAGCCAAGGTCCGCAGGGGAACACTGAAGCTTTCTTT
J: TRBJ2-6; V: TRBV11-3; D: TRBD1; CDR3: CASSSIRGQGGSGANVLTF; DNA: TGTGCCAGCAGCTCAATACGGGGACAGGGCGGTTCTGGGGCCAACGTCCTGACTTTC
J: TRBJ2-5; V: TRBV27; D: NA; CDR3: CASSLYIGGQETQYF; DNA: TGTGCCAGCAGTTTATATATAGGGGGCCAAGAGACCCAGTACTTC
J: TRBJ2-7; V: TRBV2; D: TRBD2; CDR3: CASSAFVLAGVPYEQYF; DNA: TGTGCCAGCAGTGCTTTTGTGCTAGCGGGAGTCCCCTACGAGCAGTACTTC